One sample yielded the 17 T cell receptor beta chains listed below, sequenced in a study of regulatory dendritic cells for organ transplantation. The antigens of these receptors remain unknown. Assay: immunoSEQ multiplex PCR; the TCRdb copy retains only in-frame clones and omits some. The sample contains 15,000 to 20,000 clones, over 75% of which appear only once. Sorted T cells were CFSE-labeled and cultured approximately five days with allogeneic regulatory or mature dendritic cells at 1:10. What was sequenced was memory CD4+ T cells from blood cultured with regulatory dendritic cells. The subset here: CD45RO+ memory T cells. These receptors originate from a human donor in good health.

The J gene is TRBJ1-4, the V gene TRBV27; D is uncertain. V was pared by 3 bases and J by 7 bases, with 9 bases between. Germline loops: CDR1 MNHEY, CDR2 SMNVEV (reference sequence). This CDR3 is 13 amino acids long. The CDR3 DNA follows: TGTGCCAGCAGTTTGGTGCAAACTGAAAAACTGTTTTTT. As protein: CASSLVQTEKLFF.

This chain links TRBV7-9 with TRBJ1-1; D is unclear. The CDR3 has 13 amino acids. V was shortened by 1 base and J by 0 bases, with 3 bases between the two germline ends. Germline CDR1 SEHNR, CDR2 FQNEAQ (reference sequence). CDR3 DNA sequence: TGTGCCAGCAGCTTAGGTATGAACACTGAAGCTTTCTTT. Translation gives CASSLGMNTEAFF.

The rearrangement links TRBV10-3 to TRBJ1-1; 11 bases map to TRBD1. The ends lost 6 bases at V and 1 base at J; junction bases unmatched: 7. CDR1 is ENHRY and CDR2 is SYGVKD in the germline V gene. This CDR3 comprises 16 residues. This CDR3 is CAIRTGTGGQNTEAFF. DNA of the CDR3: TGTGCCATCAGGACCGGGACAGGGGGACAGAACACTGAAGCTTTCTTT.

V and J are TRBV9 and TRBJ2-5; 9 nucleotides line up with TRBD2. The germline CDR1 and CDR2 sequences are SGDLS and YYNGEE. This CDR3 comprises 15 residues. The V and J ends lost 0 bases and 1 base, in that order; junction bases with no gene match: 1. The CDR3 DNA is TGTGCCAGCAGCGTAGGACTAGCGGTCCAAGAGACCCAGTACTTC. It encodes CASSVGLAVQETQYF.

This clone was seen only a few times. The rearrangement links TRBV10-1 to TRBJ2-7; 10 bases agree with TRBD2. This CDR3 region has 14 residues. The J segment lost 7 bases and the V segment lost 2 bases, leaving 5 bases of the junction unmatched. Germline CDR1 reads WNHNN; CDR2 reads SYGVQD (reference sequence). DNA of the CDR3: TGCGCCAGCAGTGAGAATCTGGGACTAGCGGAGCAGTACTTC. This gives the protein CASSENLGLAEQYF.

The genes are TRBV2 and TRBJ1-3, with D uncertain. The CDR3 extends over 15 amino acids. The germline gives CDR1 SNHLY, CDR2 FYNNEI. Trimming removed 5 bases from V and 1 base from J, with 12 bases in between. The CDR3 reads CASSLNSNSGNTIYF. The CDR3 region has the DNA TGTGCCAGCAGTTTGAACAGCAATTCTGGAAACACCATATATTTT.

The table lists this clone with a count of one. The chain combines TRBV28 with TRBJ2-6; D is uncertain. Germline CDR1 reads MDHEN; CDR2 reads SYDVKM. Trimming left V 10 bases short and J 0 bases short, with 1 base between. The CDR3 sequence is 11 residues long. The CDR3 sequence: CAISGANVLTF. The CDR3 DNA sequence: TGTGCCATCTCTGGGGCCAACGTCCTGACTTTC.

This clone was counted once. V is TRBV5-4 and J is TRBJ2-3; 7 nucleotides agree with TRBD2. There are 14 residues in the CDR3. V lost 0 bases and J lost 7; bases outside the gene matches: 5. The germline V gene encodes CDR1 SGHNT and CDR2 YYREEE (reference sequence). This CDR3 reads CASSLASSGNTQYF. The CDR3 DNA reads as TGTGCCAGCAGCTTGGCCTCGAGCGGGAATACGCAGTATTTT.

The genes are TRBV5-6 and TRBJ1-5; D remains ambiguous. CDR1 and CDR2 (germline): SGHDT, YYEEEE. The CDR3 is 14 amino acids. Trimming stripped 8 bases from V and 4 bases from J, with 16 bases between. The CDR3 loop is CARTDGRDNQPQHF. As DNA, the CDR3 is TGTGCCAGGACGGACGGGCGCGATAATCAGCCCCAGCATTTT.

CDR3 sequence (DNA): TGTGCCAGCAGCTTATCCCGGGAACACGAGCAGTACTTC. It yields the protein CASSLSREHEQYF. This rearrangement joins TRBV7-9 to TRBJ2-7, with D tentatively TRBD2 (5 bases). Germline CDR1 reads SEHNR; CDR2 reads FQNEAQ (reference sequence). This CDR3 has 13 residues. V lost 2 bases and J 5 bases, leaving 10 bases between the germline ends.

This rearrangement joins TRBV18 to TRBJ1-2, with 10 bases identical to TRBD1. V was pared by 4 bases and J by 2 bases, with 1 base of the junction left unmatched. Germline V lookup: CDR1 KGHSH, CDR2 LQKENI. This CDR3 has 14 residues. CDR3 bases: TGTGCCAGCTCACTGGACAGGGGGAACTATGGCTACACCTTC. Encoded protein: CASSLDRGNYGYTF.

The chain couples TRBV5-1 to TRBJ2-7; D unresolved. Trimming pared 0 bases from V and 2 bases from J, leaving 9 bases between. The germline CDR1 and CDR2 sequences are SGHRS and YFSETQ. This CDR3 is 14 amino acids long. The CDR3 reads CASSLVVSPYEQYF. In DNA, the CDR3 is TGCGCCAGCAGCTTGGTGGTGAGTCCCTACGAGCAGTACTTC.

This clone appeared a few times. The CDR3 nucleotides are TGTGCCAGCAGTCGTCAGGCACCCGCCTATGGCTACACCTTC. Translating gives CASSRQAPAYGYTF. V and J are TRBV6-5 and TRBJ1-2; D is unresolved. The CDR3 covers 14 residues. V lost 5 bases and J 4 bases, leaving 14 bases between the germline ends. Germline V gene data show CDR1 as MNHEY and CDR2 as SVGAGI.

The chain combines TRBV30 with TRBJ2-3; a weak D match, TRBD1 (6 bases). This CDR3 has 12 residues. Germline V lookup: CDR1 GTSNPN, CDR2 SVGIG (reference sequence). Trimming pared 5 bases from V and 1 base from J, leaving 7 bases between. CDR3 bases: TGTGCCTGGGAGGGGGGCACAGATACGCAGTATTTT. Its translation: CAWEGGTDTQYF.

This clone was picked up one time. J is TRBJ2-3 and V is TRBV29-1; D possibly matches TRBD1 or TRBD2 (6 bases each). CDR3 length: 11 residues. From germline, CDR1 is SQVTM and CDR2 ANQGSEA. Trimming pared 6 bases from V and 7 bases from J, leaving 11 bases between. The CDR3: CSVKGGNTQYF. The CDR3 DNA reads TGCAGCGTGAAGGGGGGCAATACGCAGTATTTT.

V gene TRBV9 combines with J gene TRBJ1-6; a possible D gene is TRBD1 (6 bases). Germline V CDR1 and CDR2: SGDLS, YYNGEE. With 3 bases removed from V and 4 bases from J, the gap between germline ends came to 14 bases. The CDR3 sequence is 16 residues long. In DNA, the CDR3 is TGTGCCAGCAGCGCAACTGGACAGCCGTATAATTCACCCCTCCACTTT. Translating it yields CASSATGQPYNSPLHF. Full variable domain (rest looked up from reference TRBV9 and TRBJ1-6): DSGVTQTPKHLITATGQRVTLRCSPRSGDLSVYWYQQSLDQGLQFLIQYYNGEERAKGNILERFSAQQFPDLHSELNLSSLELGDSALYFCASSATGQPYNSPLHFGNGTRLTVT.

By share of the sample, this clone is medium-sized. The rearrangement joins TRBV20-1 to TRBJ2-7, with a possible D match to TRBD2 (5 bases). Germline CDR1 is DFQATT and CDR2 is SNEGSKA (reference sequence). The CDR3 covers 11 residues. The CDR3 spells CRTSNGYEQYF. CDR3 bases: TGCAGAACTAGTAATGGCTACGAGCAGTACTTC.